A single T cell receptor (beta chain) is shown here with its context. As yet, its antigen is unknown. This sample was taken from a study of T cell responses to AZD1222 COVID-19 vaccine. Findings and caveats of the study: Donor demographics were predominantly white British with a female majority; clonal diversity may be underestimated. None of the repertoires were sampled until the peak T cell response had passed. Baseline antibody screening turned up just a handful of seropositive AZD1222 recipients. Breadth and depth of Spike-specific TCRs rose after two AZD1222 doses.

Produced via immunoSEQ multiplex PCR; TCRdb's table is partial and in-frame only. The table lists more than 110,000 clones. J gave up 7 bases and V 6 bases, and 15 bases lay outside the gene matches. The germline gives CDR1 MGHDK, CDR2 SYGVNS. The CDR3 length is 16 residues. The rearrangement uses TRBV25-1 and TRBJ1-1, with 9 bases fitting TRBD1. Sequencing was done on a sample of peripheral blood. This TCR came from an adult in good health. The CDR3 loop reads CASSLRDRAAGGEAFF. The CDR3 nucleotides read TGTGCCAGCAGCCTCCGGGACAGGGCCGCGGGGGGTGAAGCTTTCTTT.